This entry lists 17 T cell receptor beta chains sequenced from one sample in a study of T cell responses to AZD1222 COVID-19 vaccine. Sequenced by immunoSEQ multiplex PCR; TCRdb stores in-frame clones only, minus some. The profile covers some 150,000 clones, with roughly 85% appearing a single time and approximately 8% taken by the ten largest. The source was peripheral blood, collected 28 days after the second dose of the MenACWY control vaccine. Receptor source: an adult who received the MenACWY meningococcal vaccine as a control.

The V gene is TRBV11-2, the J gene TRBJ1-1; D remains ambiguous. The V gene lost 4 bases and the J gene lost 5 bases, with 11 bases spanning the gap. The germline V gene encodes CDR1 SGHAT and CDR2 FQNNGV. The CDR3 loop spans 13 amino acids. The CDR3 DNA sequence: TGTGCCAGCAGCTCATCCGCCTTTACTGAAGCTTTCTTT. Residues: CASSSSAFTEAFF. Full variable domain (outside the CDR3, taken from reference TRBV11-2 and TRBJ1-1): EAGVAQSPRYKIIEKRQSVAFWCNPISGHATLYWYQQILGQGPKLLIQFQNNGVVDDSQLPKDRFSAERLKGVDSTLKIQPAKLEDSAVYLCASSSSAFTEAFFGQGTRLTVV.

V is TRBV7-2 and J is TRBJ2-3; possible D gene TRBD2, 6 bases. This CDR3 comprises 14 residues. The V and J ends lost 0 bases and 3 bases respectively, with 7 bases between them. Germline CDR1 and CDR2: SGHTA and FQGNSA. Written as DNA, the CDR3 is TGTGCCAGCAGCTTAGCGGAGGGGACAGATACGCAGTATTTT. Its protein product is CASSLAEGTDTQYF.

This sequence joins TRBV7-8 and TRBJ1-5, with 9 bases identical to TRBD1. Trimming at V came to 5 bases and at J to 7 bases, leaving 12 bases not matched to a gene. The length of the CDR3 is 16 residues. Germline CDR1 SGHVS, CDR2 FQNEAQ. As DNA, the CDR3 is TGTGCCAGCAGCCGACCTACAGGGGGCGGGTGGCAGCCCCAGCATTTT. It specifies CASSRPTGGGWQPQHF.

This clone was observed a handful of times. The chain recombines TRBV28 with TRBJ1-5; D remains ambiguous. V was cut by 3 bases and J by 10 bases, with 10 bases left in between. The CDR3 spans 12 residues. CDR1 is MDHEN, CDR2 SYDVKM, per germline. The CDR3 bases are TGTGCCAGCAGTTTGCACATGCTCCCCCAGCATTTT. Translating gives CASSLHMLPQHF. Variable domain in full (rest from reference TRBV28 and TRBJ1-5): DVKVTQSSRYLVKRTGEKVFLECVQDMDHENMFWYRQDPGLGLRLIYFSYDVKMKEKGDIPEGYSVSREKKERFSLILESASTNQTSMYLCASSLHMLPQHFGDGTRLSIL.

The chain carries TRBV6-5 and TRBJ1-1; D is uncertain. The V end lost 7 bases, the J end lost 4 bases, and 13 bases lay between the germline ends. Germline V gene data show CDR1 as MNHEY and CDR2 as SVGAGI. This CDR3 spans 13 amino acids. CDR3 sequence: CASTAPLTTEAFF. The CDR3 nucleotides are TGTGCCAGCACCGCCCCCTTAACCACTGAAGCTTTCTTT.

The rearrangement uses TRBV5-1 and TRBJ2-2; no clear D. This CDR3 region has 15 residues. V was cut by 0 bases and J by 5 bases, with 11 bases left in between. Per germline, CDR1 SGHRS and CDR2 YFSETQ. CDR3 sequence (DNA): TGCGCCAGCAGCTTGGATGGCCGTACTACCGGGGAGCTGTTTTTT. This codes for CASSLDGRTTGELFF.

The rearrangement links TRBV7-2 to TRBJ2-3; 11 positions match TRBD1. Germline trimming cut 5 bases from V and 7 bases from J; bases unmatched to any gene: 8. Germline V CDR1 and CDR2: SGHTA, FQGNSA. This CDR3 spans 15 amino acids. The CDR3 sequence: CASSPWTGGGNTQYF. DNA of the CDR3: TGTGCCAGCAGCCCCTGGACAGGGGGCGGCAATACGCAGTATTTT.

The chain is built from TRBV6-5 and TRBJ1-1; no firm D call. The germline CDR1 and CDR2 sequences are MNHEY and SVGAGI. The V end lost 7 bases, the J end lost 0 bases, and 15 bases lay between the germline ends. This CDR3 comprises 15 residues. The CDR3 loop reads CASKISPGMNTEAFF. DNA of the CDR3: TGTGCCAGCAAAATATCCCCGGGCATGAACACTGAAGCTTTCTTT.

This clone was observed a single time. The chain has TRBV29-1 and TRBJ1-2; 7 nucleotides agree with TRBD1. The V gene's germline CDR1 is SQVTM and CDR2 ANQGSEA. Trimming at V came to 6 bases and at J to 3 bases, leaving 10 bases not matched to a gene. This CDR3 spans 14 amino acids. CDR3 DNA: TGCAGCGTGGGGGACCCGCAGGGGGACTATGGCTACACCTTC. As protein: CSVGDPQGDYGYTF. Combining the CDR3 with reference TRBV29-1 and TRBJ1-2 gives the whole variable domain SAVISQKPSRDICQRGTSLTIQCQVDSQVTMMFWYRQQPGQSLTLIATANQGSEATYESGFVIDKFPISRPNLTFSTLTVSNMSPEDSSIYLCSVGDPQGDYGYTFGSGTRLTVV.

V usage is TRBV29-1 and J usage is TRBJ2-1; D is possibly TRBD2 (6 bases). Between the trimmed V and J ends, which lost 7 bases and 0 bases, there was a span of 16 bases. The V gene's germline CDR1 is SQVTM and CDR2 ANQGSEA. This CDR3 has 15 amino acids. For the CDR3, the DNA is TGCAGCGCCCAAAGTAGCGGAAGCTCCTACAATGAGCAGTTCTTC. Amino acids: CSAQSSGSSYNEQFF.

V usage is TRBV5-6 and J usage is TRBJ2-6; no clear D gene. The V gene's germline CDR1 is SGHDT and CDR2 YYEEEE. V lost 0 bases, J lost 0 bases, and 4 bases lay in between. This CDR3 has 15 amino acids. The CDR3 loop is CASSLGGSGANVLTF. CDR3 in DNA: TGTGCCAGCAGCTTGGGGGGCTCTGGGGCCAACGTCCTGACTTTC.

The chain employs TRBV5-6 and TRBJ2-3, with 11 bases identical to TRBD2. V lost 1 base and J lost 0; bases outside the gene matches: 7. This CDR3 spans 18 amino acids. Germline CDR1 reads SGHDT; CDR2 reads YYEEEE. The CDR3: CASSLRTSGSASTDTQYF. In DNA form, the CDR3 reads TGTGCCAGCAGCTTGAGAACTAGCGGGAGTGCTAGCACAGATACGCAGTATTTT.

The CDR3 is CASSQTGVYGYTF. The DNA for the CDR3 is TGTGCCAGCAGCCAGACAGGGGTATACGGCTACACCTTC. This chain connects TRBV7-9 to TRBJ1-2; 8 positions match TRBD1. With V trimmed by 5 bases and J by 8 bases, 7 bases remained unmatched. The length of the CDR3 is 13 residues. Germline lookup yields CDR1 SEHNR and CDR2 FQNEAQ (reference sequence).

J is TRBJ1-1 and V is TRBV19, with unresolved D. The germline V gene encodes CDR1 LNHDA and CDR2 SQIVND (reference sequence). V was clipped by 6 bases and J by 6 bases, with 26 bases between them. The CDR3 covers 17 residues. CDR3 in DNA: TGTGCCAGTAGGGGTTTTCGGGCCCTTTTAGGGAGCTCTGAAGCTTTCTTT. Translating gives CASRGFRALLGSSEAFF.

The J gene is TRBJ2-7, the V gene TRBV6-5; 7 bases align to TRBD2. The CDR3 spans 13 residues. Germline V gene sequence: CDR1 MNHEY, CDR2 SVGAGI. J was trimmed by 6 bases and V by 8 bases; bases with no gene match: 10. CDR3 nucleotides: TGTGCCAGCCGTCTTGGGGCGGGGGTCGAGCAGTACTTC. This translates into CASRLGAGVEQYF.

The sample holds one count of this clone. CDR3 in amino acids: CASSIRSDSPLHF. CDR3 DNA: TGTGCCAGTAGTATCCGAAGTGATTCACCCCTCCACTTT. The genes are TRBV19 and TRBJ1-6, with unresolved D. V was clipped by 3 bases and J by 8 bases, with 8 bases between them. The CDR3 loop spans 13 amino acids. Germline V lookup: CDR1 LNHDA, CDR2 SQIVND (reference sequence). The complete variable domain, with remaining parts taken from reference TRBV19 and TRBJ1-6, reads DGGITQSPKYLFRKEGQNVTLSCEQNLNHDAMYWYRQDPGQGLRLIYYSQIVNDFQKGDIAEGYSVSREKKESFPLTVTSAQKNPTAFYLCASSIRSDSPLHFGNGTRLTVT.

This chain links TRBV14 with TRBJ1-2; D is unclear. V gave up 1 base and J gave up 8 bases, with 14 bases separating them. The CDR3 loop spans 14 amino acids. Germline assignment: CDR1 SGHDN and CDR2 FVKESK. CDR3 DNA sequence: TGTGCCAGCAGCCAAGCTGGTGGCCGCGGGGGCTACACCTTC. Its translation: CASSQAGGRGGYTF.